Reported below is one TCR beta chain. Its antigen is not known. This sample stems from a study of shared clonotypes between healthy human individuals. Study findings and constraints: Naive subsets generally exceeded memory subsets in estimated richness.

Clones were sequenced by immunoSEQ multiplex PCR, and TCRdb holds only the in-frame ones, with some missing. The sample records fewer than 1 million clones, about 96% being singletons. Terminally differentiated effector memory CD45RA+ cells were excluded by CCR7 positive selection of CD45RO-negative cells. Adult Caucasians living in Nashville, Tennessee made up all of the donors. Trimming took off 3 bases at V and 2 bases at J, with 11 bases between the two ends. Germline CDR1 SGHDN, CDR2 FVKESK. CDR3 size: 14 residues. This TCR derives from a young man in good health. Sequencing was done on a sample of naive CD8+ T cells sorted from blood. The J gene is TRBJ2-7, the V gene TRBV14; no reliable D call. The CDR3 coding sequence is TGTGCCAGCAGCCAGGGATGGTCCCCCTACGAGCAGTACTTC. Translated, it gives CASSQGWSPYEQYF.